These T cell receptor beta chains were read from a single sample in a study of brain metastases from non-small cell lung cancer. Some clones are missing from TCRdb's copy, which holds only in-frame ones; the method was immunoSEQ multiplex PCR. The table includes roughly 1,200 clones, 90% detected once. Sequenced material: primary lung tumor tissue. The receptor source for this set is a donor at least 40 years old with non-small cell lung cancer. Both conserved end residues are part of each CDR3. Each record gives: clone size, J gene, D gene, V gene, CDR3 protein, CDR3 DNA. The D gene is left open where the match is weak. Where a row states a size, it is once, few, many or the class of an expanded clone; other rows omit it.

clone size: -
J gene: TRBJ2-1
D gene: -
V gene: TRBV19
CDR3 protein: CASSLLGGSSYNEQFF
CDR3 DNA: TGTGCCAGTAGTCTACTAGGGGGGAGCTCCTACAATGAGCAGTTCTTC

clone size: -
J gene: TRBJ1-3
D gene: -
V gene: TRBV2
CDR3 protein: CASSDRFSGNTIYF
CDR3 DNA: TGTGCCAGCAGTGATCGATTCTCTGGAAACACCATATATTTT

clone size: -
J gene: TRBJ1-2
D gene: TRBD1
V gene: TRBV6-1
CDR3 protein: CASSGQGPDGIYGYTF
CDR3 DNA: TGTGCCAGCAGTGGACAGGGACCTGACGGAATATATGGCTACACCTTC

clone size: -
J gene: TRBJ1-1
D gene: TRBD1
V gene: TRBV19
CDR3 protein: CASSPSGTGTFVAFF
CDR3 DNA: TGTGCCAGTAGTCCCTCCGGGACAGGCACGTTTGTAGCTTTCTTT

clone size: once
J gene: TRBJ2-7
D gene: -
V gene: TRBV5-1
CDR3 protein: CASSSDGLRVYEQYF
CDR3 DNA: TGCGCCAGCAGCTCGGACGGGTTGAGGGTATACGAGCAGTACTTC

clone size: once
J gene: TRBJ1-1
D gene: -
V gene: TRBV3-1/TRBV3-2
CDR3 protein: CASSLGQNTEAFF
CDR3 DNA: TGTGCCAGCAGCCTCGGACAGAACACTGAAGCTTTCTTT

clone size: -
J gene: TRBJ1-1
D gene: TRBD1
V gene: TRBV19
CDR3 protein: CASRPQGVNTEAFF
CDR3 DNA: TGTGCCAGTAGGCCCCAGGGGGTAAACACTGAAGCTTTCTTT

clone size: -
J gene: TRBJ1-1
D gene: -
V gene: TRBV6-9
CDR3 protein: CASSYRQRNTEAFF
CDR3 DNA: TGTGCCAGCAGTTACCGACAAAGAAACACTGAAGCTTTCTTT

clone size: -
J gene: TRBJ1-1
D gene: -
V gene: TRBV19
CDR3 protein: CASSRAGWGNTEAFF
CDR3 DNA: TGTGCCAGTAGTAGGGCGGGGTGGGGGAACACTGAAGCTTTCTTT

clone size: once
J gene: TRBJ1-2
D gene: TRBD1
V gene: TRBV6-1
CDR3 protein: CASSEDRGQGYIF
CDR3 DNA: TGTGCCAGCAGTGAGGACAGGGGGCAAGGCTACATCTTC

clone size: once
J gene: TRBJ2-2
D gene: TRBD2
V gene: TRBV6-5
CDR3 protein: CASSYGLAGGFTELFF
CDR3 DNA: TGTGCCAGCAGTTACGGGCTAGCGGGGGGGTTCACGGAGCTATTTTTT

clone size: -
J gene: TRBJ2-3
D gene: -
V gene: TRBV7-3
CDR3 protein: CASSLAASTDTQYF
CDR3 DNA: TGTGCCAGCAGTTTAGCGGCTAGCACAGATACGCAGTATTTT

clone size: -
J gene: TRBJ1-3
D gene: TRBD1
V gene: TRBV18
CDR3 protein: CASSPSGQGTGNTIYF
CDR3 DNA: TGTGCCAGCTCACCATCCGGACAGGGAACTGGAAACACCATATATTTT

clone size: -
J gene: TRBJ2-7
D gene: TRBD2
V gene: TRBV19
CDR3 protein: CASSISGGPSYEQYF
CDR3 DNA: TGTGCCAGTAGTATTAGCGGGGGGCCCTCCTACGAGCAATACTTC

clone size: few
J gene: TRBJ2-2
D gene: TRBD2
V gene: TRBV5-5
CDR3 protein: CASSLLAGGQAGELFF
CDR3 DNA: TGTGCCAGCAGCTTACTAGCGGGGGGCCAGGCCGGGGAGCTGTTTTTT

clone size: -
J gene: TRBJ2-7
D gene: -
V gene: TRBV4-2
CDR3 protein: CASSHGSGDLYEQYF
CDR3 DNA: TGTGCCAGCAGCCACGGAAGCGGAGATTTATACGAGCAGTACTTC

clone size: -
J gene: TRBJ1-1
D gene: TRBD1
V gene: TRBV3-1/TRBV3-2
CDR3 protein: CVSSPGQGVKSFF
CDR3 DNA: TGTGTCAGCAGCCCCGGACAGGGGGTAAAATCTTTCTTT

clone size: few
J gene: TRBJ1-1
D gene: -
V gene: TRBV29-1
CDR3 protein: CSVAQGVGTEAFF
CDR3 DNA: TGCAGCGTCGCGCAGGGAGTTGGCACTGAAGCTTTCTTT

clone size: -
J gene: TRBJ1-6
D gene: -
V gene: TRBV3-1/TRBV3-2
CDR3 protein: CASSQLGGNSPLHF
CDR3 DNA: TGTGCCAGCAGCCAACTAGGGGGTAATTCACCCCTCCATTTT

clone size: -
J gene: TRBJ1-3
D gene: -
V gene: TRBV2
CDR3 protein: CASSEALGIGNTIYF
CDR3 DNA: TGTGCCAGCAGTGAAGCGCTAGGGATTGGAAACACCATATATTTT

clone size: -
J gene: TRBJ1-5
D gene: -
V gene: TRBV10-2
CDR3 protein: CVSSASGISNQPQHF
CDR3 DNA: TGCGTCAGCAGTGCTTCGGGAATTAGCAATCAGCCCCAGCATTTT

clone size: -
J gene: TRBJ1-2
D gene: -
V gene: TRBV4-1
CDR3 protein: CASSQGAGRRGYTF
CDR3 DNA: TGCGCCAGCAGCCAAGGAGCAGGGAGGAGGGGCTACACCTTC

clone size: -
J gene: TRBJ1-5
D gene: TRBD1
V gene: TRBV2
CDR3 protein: CASSLDRDSNQPQHF
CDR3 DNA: TGTGCCAGCAGTTTGGACAGGGACAGCAATCAGCCCCAGCATTTT

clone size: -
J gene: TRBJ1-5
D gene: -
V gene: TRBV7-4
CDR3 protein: CASLRTDFSNQPQHF
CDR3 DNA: TGTGCCAGCCTTAGGACAGACTTTAGCAATCAGCCCCAGCATTTT

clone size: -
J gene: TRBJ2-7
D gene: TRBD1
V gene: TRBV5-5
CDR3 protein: CASSLEWTGHYEQYF
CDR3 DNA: TGTGCCAGCAGCTTGGAGTGGACAGGACACTACGAGCAGTACTTC

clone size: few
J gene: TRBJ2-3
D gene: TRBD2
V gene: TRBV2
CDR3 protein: CASSGLAGRSDTQYF
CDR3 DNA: TGTGCCAGCAGCGGACTAGCGGGGCGATCAGATACGCAGTATTTT

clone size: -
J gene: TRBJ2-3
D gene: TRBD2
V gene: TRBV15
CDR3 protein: CATSRERGDGADTQYF
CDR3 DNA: TGTGCCACCAGCAGAGAGCGGGGGGATGGGGCAGATACGCAGTATTTT

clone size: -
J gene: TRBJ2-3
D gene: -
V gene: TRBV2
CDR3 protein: CASSSRGTDTQYF
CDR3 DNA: TGTGCCAGCAGTTCGAGGGGGACAGATACGCAGTATTTT

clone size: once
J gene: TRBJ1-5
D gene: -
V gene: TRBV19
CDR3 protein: CASSIPGLNQPQHF
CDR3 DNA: TGTGCCAGTAGTATACCGGGACTCAATCAGCCCCAGCATTTT

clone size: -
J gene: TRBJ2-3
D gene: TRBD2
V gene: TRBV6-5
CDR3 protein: CAGRLAGYTDTQYF
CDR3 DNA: TGTGCCGGCAGACTAGCGGGTTACACAGATACGCAGTATTTT

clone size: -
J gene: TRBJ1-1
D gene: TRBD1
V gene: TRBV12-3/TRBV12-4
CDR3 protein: CASSLYRGTEAFF
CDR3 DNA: TGTGCCAGCAGTTTATACAGGGGGACTGAAGCTTTCTTT

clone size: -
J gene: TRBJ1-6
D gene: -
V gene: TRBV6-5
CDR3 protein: CASSYSIGRDSPLHF
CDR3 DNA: TGTGCCAGCAGTTACTCGATCGGACGAGATTCACCCCTCCACTTT

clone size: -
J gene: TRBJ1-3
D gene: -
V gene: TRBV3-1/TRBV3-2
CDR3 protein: CASTKGQGPSGNTIYF
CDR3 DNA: TGTGCCAGCACCAAAGGGCAGGGACCTTCCGGAAACACCATATATTTT

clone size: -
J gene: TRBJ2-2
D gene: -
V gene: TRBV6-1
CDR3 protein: CASSGSIVLNTGELFF
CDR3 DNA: TGTGCCAGCAGTGGGTCCATTGTATTGAACACCGGGGAGCTGTTTTTT

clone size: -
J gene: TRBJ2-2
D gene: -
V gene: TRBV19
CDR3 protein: CATRGDGWLFF
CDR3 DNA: TGTGCCACTAGGGGGGACGGGTGGCTGTTTTTT

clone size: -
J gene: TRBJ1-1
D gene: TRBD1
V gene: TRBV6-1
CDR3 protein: CASIDRGNTEAFF
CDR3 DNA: TGTGCCAGCATCGACAGGGGCAACACTGAAGCTTTCTTT

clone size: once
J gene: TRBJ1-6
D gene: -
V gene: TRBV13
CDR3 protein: CASSFGSYNSPLHF
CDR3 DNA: TGTGCCAGCAGCTTCGGCTCCTATAATTCACCCCTCCACTTT

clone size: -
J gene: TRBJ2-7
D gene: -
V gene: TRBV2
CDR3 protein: CASRGHRDVGEQYF
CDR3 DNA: TGTGCCAGCAGGGGGCACAGGGACGTGGGCGAGCAGTACTTC

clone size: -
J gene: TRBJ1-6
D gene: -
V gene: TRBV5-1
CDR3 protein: CASSKDSNSPLHF
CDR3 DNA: TGCGCCAGCAGTAAGGATAGTAATTCACCTCTCCACTTT

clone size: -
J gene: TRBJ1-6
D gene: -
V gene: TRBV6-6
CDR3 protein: CASSSTGSNSPLHF
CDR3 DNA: TGTGCCAGCAGCTCCACAGGGAGTAATTCACCCCTCCACTTT

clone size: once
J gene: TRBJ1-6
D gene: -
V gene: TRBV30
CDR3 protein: CAWSQGILNSPLHF
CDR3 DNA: TGTGCCTGGAGCCAGGGCATCCTAAATTCACCCCTCCACTTT

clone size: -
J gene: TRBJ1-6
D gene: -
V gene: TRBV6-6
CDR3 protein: CASSSTGSNSPLHF
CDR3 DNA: TGTGCTAGCAGCTCCACAGGGAGTAATTCACCCCTCCACTTT

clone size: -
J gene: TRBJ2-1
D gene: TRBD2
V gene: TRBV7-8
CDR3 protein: CASSLGGGISYNEQFF
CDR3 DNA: TGTGCCAGCAGCTTAGGCGGGGGGATCTCCTACAATGAACAGTTCTTC

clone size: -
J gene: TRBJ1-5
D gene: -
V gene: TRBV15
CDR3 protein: CATSRVHSNQPQHF
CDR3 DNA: TGTGCCACCAGCAGAGTTCATAGCAATCAGCCCCAGCATTTT

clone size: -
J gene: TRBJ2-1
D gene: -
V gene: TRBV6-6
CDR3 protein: CASSYPPEHNEQFF
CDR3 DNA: TGTGCCAGCAGCTATCCTCCGGAACACAATGAGCAGTTCTTC

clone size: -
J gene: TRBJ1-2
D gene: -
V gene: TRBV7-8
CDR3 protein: CASSRQESNYGYTF
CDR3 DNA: TGTGCCAGCAGCCGACAGGAGTCTAACTATGGCTACACCTTC

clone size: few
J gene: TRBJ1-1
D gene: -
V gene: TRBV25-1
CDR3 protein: CASSEMNTEAFF
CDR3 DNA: TGTGCCAGCAGTGAGATGAACACTGAAGCTTTCTTT

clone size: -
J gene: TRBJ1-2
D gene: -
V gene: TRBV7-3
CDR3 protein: CVSSLSAGYGYTF
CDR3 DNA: TGTGTCAGCAGCTTATCGGCTGGCTATGGCTACACCTTC

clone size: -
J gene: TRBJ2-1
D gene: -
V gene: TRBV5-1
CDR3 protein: CASSGGQPGDEQFF
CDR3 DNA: TGCGCCAGCAGCGGCGGACAGCCAGGGGATGAGCAGTTCTTC

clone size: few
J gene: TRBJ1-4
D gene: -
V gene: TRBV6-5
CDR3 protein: CASSYSLGEDEKLFF
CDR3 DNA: TGTGCCAGCAGTTACTCGTTAGGGGAGGATGAAAAACTGTTTTTT

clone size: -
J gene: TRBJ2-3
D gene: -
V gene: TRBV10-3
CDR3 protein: CAISESGWTDTQYF
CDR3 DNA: TGTGCCATCAGTGAGTCCGGCTGGACAGATACGCAGTATTTT

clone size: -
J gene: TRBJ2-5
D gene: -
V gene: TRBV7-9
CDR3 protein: CASSLERVTETQYF
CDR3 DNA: TGTGCTAGCAGCTTAGAGAGAGTAACGGAGACCCAGTACTTC

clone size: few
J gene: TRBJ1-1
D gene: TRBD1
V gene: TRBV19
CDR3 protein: CASSIVGQLWNTEAFF
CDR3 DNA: TGTGCCAGTAGTATAGTGGGACAGCTATGGAACACTGAAGCTTTCTTT

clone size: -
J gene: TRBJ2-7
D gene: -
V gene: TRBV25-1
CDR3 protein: CASSRGWEQYF
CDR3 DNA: TGTGCCAGCAGTCGCGGCTGGGAGCAGTACTTC

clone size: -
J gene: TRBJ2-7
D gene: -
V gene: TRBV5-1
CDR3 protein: CASSPPGSRYEQYF
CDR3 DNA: TGCGCCAGCAGCCCACCTGGCTCCCGCTACGAGCAGTACTTC

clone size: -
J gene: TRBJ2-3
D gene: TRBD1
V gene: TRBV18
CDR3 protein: CASSPRSPGQGKDTQYF
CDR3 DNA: TGTGCCAGCTCACCACGCAGCCCGGGACAGGGGAAAGATACGCAGTATTTT

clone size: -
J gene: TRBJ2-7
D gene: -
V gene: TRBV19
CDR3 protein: CANSAGYSYEQYF
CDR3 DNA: TGTGCCAATAGTGCAGGGTACTCCTACGAGCAGTACTTC

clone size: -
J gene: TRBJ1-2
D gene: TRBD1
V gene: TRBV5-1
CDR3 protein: CASSLEGAGGYTF
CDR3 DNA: TGCGCCAGCAGCTTGGAGGGGGCGGGCGGCTACACCTTC

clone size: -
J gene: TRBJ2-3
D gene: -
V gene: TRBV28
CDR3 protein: CASSLKGDTQYF
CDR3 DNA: TGTGCCAGCAGTTTAAAGGGGGATACGCAGTATTTT

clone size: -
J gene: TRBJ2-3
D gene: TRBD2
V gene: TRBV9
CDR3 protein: CASSPRQGLALTDTQYF
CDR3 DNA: TGTGCCAGCAGCCCGAGACAGGGACTAGCGTTAACAGATACGCAGTATTTT